Described below is a single T cell receptor beta chain sequence and its context. In the study's own analysis: Reference gene primer amplification gave nucleated cell count estimates. Clones were sequenced by immunoSEQ multiplex PCR, and TCRdb holds only the in-frame ones, with some missing. That table furnishes V, J and clone size, whereas the DNA furnished D and trimming. This sample carries 240,000 or so clones, roughly four fifths of them seen once, and the ten largest clones take around 1.9%. Trimming removed 4 bases at V and 8 bases at J, with 12 bases between. Germline V lookup: CDR1 MRHNA, CDR2 SNTAGT. The CDR3 sequence is 14 residues long. The data belong to a study of blood T cell repertoires in COVID-19. In the study overall: Samples taken during acute and convalescent COVID-19 were collected in the United States, Italy and Spain. From T cells, B-cell-depleted T cells, or PBMCs came the material, which was cDNA or gDNA.

The J gene is TRBJ1-6, the V gene TRBV6-4, with a tentative D call TRBD1 (6 bases). The sequenced sample was peripheral blood. This sequence was found in a woman over 75 with acute or convalescent COVID-19. Written as DNA, the CDR3 is TGTGCCAGCAGTGCGACAGGAAACGATTCACCCCTCCACTTT. Translated: CASSATGNDSPLHF.